The 32 T cell receptor beta chains reported below all come from one sample, sequenced in a study of cytomegalovirus exposure and HLA in healthy donors. Amplification used 60 Vbeta primers and 13 Jbeta primers. This table comes from immunoSEQ multiplex PCR, and its TCRdb copy is limited to in-frame clones, with some not included. This sample yields roughly 130,000 clones, of which 80% are seen a single time; 0.95% to 1.1% belongs to the top ten. Input material: PBMCs. Receptors originate from a human donor in good health.

The chain has TRBV5-6 and TRBJ2-2, with TRBD1 matching 12 bases. The CDR3 is 18 residues long. Trimming cost V 3 bases and J 4 bases; bases outside gene matches: 10. In germline, CDR1 is SGHDT, CDR2 YYEEEE. CDR3 DNA: TGTGCCAGCAGCTCCGGGACAGGGGGCGGCAGCGGCACCGGGGAGCTGTTTTTT. Translated, it gives CASSSGTGGGSGTGELFF.

The J gene is TRBJ2-1, the V gene TRBV27; 10 nucleotides align to TRBD1. Germline-derived CDR1 and CDR2 are MNHEY and SMNVEV (reference sequence). J was trimmed by 4 bases and V by 2 bases; bases with no gene match: 2. There are 15 residues in the CDR3. This CDR3 reads CASSLGTGVYNEQFF. CDR3 sequence (DNA): TGTGCCAGCAGTTTAGGGACAGGGGTTTACAATGAGCAGTTCTTC.

CDR3 sequence reads: CASSFQLQANTEAFF. Written as DNA, the CDR3 is TGTGCCAGCAGCTTCCAACTCCAGGCGAACACTGAAGCTTTCTTT. The chain links TRBV7-8 to TRBJ1-1; D gene unclear. The V and J ends lost 3 bases and 1 base respectively, with 12 bases between them. This CDR3 comprises 15 residues. CDR1 and CDR2 (germline): SGHVS, FQNEAQ.

The J gene is TRBJ2-3, the V gene TRBV27, with 7 bases identical to TRBD1. This CDR3 is built from 16 residues. Trimming cost V 6 bases and J 6 bases; bases outside gene matches: 15. CDR1 and CDR2 (germline): MNHEY, SMNVEV (reference sequence). CDR3 region: CASSPLGTDRADTQYF. The DNA of the CDR3 is TGTGCCAGCAGCCCCCTCGGGACAGACAGGGCGGATACGCAGTATTTT.

This clone has more than one count but fewer than ten. The genes are TRBV7-2 and TRBJ1-1; D not certain. CDR3 length: 14 amino acids. V shed 5 bases and J shed 2 bases, with 12 bases lying between them. CDR1 and CDR2 (germline): SGHTA, FQGNSA. As DNA, the CDR3 is TGTGCCAGCAGCCCCCTCGTGTCCAACACTGAAGCTTTCTTT. Translating gives CASSPLVSNTEAFF.

This chain uses TRBV12-2 with TRBJ1-1; the table's D call, TRBD1, has no DNA check behind it. TRBV12-2 constitutes a pseudogene. This CDR3 is built from 15 residues. CDR3 loop: CASRLQRGGATEAFF. DNA for the CDR3: TGTGCAAGTCGCTTACAACGAGGGGGCGCAACTGAAGCTTTCTTT.

V usage is TRBV29-1 and J usage is TRBJ1-4, with D unclear. CDR1 and CDR2 from the germline V gene are SQVTM and ANQGSEA. The V and J ends lost 6 bases and 0 bases respectively, with 11 bases between them. The CDR3 contains 14 residues. CDR3 coding DNA: TGCAGCGTAGGACTCCTTGCAACTAATGAAAAACTGTTTTTT. This gives the protein CSVGLLATNEKLFF.

This clone showed up just a few times. V is TRBV5-5 and J is TRBJ2-7, with D tentatively TRBD1 (6 bases). The germline V gene encodes CDR1 SGHKS and CDR2 YYEKEE (reference sequence). The CDR3 length is 14 residues. Trimming removed 4 bases at V and 0 bases at J, with 11 bases between. The DNA of the CDR3 is TGTGCCAGCAGCCCGACGGACAGCTCCTACGAGCAGTACTTC. Residues: CASSPTDSSYEQYF.

The chain uses TRBV28 and TRBJ2-7, with D tentatively TRBD2 (5 bases). V was trimmed by 3 bases and J by 12 bases, leaving 15 bases between them. The germline CDR1 and CDR2 sequences are MDHEN and SYDVKM. The CDR3 covers 12 residues. CDR3: CASSFGDSVPYF. DNA of the CDR3: TGTGCCAGCAGTTTTGGGGATAGCGTACCGTACTTC.

V is TRBV2 and J is TRBJ2-5; D is unresolved. The CDR3 sequence is 13 residues long. Between the trimmed V and J ends, which lost 6 bases and 4 bases, there was a span of 12 bases. From germline, CDR1 is SNHLY and CDR2 FYNNEI. The CDR3 reads CASSVGSVETQYF. The CDR3 bases are TGTGCCAGCAGCGTCGGGTCAGTAGAGACCCAGTACTTC.

The chain employs TRBV5-1 and TRBJ1-4; D might be TRBD1 (5 bases). The V end lost 5 bases, the J end lost 8 bases, and 13 bases lay between the germline ends. The CDR3 is made up of 13 amino acids. Germline assignment: CDR1 SGHRS and CDR2 YFSETQ. The CDR3 protein is CASREGLGEKLFF. The CDR3 nucleotides are TGCGCCAGCAGGGAGGGACTGGGGGAAAAACTGTTTTTT.

The chain is built from TRBV7-9 and TRBJ2-4; the match to TRBD1 covers 9 bases. Per the germline V gene, CDR1 is SEHNR and CDR2 is FQNEAQ (reference sequence). The CDR3 extends over 14 amino acids. J gave up 9 bases and V 5 bases, and 8 bases lay outside the gene matches. CDR3 sequence reads: CASSPAGQGSIQYF. CDR3 bases: TGTGCCAGCAGCCCAGCAGGACAGGGGAGCATTCAGTACTTC.

The rearrangement uses TRBV5-5 and TRBJ1-1, with D perhaps TRBD1 (5 bases). V lost 5 bases and J 11 bases, leaving 16 bases between the germline ends. Germline CDR1 and CDR2: SGHKS and YYEKEE (reference sequence). The length of the CDR3 is 12 residues. Here the CDR3 reads CASSFPRGNAFF. CDR3 DNA: TGTGCCAGCAGTTTCCCCCGGGGGAATGCTTTCTTT. Full variable domain (rest looked up from reference TRBV5-5 and TRBJ1-1): DAGVTQSPTHLIKTRGQQVTLRCSPISGHKSVSWYQQVLGQGPQFIFQYYEKEERGRGNFPDRFSARQFPNYSSELNVNALLLGDSALYLCASSFPRGNAFFGQGTRLTVV.

The chain has TRBV29-1 and TRBJ2-7, with 9 bases lining up with TRBD1. The CDR3 spans 13 residues. Germline V CDR1 and CDR2: SQVTM, ANQGSEA. V was pared by 7 bases and J by 0 bases, with 4 bases of the junction left unmatched. The CDR3 is CSASTGGSYEQYF. Here the CDR3 DNA reads TGCAGCGCATCGACAGGGGGCTCCTACGAGCAGTACTTC.

This rearrangement joins TRBV7-8 to TRBJ2-7, with 8 bases identical to TRBD2. Germline V lookup: CDR1 SGHVS, CDR2 FQNEAQ. CDR3 length: 16 amino acids. V gave up 2 bases and J gave up 6 bases; unmatched junction bases: 12. DNA of the CDR3: TGTGCCAGCAGCTTATATGCGGGGGGAGCTCAAAGCGAGCAGTACTTC. Translation: CASSLYAGGAQSEQYF.

As regards this clone: In the same sample, other DNA sequences code for this CDR3. The V call is TRBV5-6, the J call TRBJ2-7, with TRBD2 matching 8 bases. Germline V lookup: CDR1 SGHDT, CDR2 YYEEEE. This CDR3 has 14 amino acids. After removal of 4 bases from V and 2 bases from J, the junction contained 5 bases not matched to a gene. CDR3 in DNA: TGTGCCAGCAGCCCGAGCGGGGGACCCTACGAGCAGTACTTC. Translated: CASSPSGGPYEQYF.

The J gene is TRBJ2-1, the V gene TRBV19; 10 positions match TRBD2. Germline CDR1 is LNHDA and CDR2 is SQIVND (reference sequence). CDR3 length: 15 amino acids. Losses at the gene ends were 2 bases for V and 6 bases for J; bases not matched to a gene: 4. The CDR3 DNA reads TGTGCCAGTAGTATAATAGCGGGGGGCTCCAATGAGCAGTTCTTC. Translation gives CASSIIAGGSNEQFF.

The chain has TRBV28 and TRBJ2-3; D is perhaps TRBD2 (5 bases). With 8 bases removed from V and 6 bases from J, the gap between germline ends came to 12 bases. This CDR3 has 12 amino acids. CDR1 is MDHEN and CDR2 is SYDVKM in the germline V gene. Written as DNA, the CDR3 is TGTGCCAGCTATGAGGGTGTTGATACGCAGTATTTT. Protein: CASYEGVDTQYF.

The sample holds one count of this clone. The chain employs TRBV7-3 and TRBJ2-1; perhaps TRBD2 as D (7 bases). Germline assignment: CDR1 SGHTA and CDR2 FQGTGA. The V end was cut by 6 bases, the J end by 6 bases, with 18 bases between. The length of the CDR3 is 15 residues. The DNA for the CDR3 is TGTGCCAGCAGTGGCCGCGAGGGGGGGGGCAATGAGCAGTTCTTC. This translates into CASSGREGGGNEQFF.

The rearrangement joins TRBV6-6 to TRBJ1-2, with a tentative D call TRBD1 (5 bases). The CDR3 has 16 residues. V dropped 6 bases and J dropped 0 bases, with 17 bases sitting between them. Germline-derived CDR1 and CDR2 are MNHNY and SVGAGI (reference sequence). The CDR3 region is CASRRGLSLPNYGYTF. The CDR3 DNA reads TGTGCCAGCAGAAGGGGCCTTTCGCTTCCTAACTATGGCTACACCTTC.

The V call is TRBV7-2, the J call TRBJ1-4; 9 bases match TRBD1. The CDR3 extends over 16 amino acids. J gave up 4 bases and V 5 bases, and 8 bases lay outside the gene matches. CDR1 is SGHTA and CDR2 is FQGNSA in the germline V gene. The CDR3 spells CASSLQGASVNEKLFF. Here the CDR3 DNA reads TGTGCCAGCAGCCTACAGGGGGCGAGTGTTAATGAAAAACTGTTTTTT.

The chain links TRBV29-1 to TRBJ2-1; TRBD2 matches 9 bases. Trimming removed 5 bases from V and 4 bases from J; junction bases left unmatched: 3. Per germline, CDR1 SQVTM and CDR2 ANQGSEA. This CDR3 is built from 13 residues. This CDR3 is CSVKTSGYNEQFF. CDR3 DNA: TGCAGCGTTAAGACTAGCGGTTACAATGAGCAGTTCTTC.

V and J are TRBV5-1 and TRBJ2-6; TRBD2 matches at 7 bases. CDR3 length: 18 residues. Germline V gives CDR1 SGHRS, CDR2 YFSETQ. Trimming at V came to 4 bases and at J to 2 bases, leaving 12 bases not matched to a gene. The CDR3 reads CASSQASGGAAGANVLTF. The CDR3 coding sequence is TGCGCCAGCAGCCAGGCTAGCGGAGGGGCAGCTGGGGCCAACGTCCTGACTTTC.

V is TRBV7-8 and J is TRBJ1-5; D remains unclear. Trimming cost V 2 bases and J 6 bases, with 11 bases left between them. Germline-derived CDR1 and CDR2 are SGHVS and FQNEAQ. The CDR3 totals 14 residues. The CDR3 protein is CASSLNFAGQPQHF. CDR3 bases: TGTGCCAGCAGCTTAAATTTCGCGGGTCAGCCCCAGCATTTT.

The rearrangement uses TRBV10-3 and TRBJ1-6; 8 nucleotides align to TRBD1. This CDR3 region has 17 residues. V was pared by 2 bases and J by 2 bases, with 5 bases of the junction left unmatched. Germline CDR1 reads ENHRY; CDR2 reads SYGVKD. CDR3 region: CAISEDRGGTYNSPLHF. CDR3 nucleotide sequence: TGTGCCATCAGTGAGGACAGGGGAGGCACCTATAATTCACCCCTCCACTTT.

The rearrangement links TRBV4-1 to TRBJ1-2; D possibly corresponds to TRBD1 (5 bases). V was clipped by 0 bases and J by 5 bases, with 13 bases between them. The CDR3 totals 15 residues. Per germline, CDR1 MGHRA and CDR2 YSYEKL. CDR3 residues: CASSQDQQGLYGYTF. CDR3 nucleotides: TGCGCCAGCAGCCAAGATCAGCAGGGACTGTATGGCTACACCTTC.

This sequence joins TRBV27 and TRBJ1-1; unclear D gene. CDR1 MNHEY and CDR2 SMNVEV come from the germline V gene (reference sequence). The CDR3 has 13 amino acids. V lost 5 bases and J lost 10, with 17 bases in between. DNA for the CDR3: TGTGCCAGCAGTCAACTCGCCTCGACATCAGCTTTCTTT. Residues: CASSQLASTSAFF.

This chain connects TRBV2 to TRBJ2-2; weak D call: TRBD2 (5 bases). The CDR3 loop spans 13 amino acids. Per the germline V gene, CDR1 is SNHLY and CDR2 is FYNNEI. V lost 7 bases and J lost 4, with 10 bases in between. CDR3 sequence: CASTSLLTGELFF. The CDR3 coding sequence is TGTGCCAGCACTAGCCTGCTCACCGGGGAGCTGTTTTTT.

The chain joins TRBV19 to TRBJ1-2, with a tentative D call TRBD1 (6 bases). Germline CDR1 is LNHDA and CDR2 is SQIVND (reference sequence). The CDR3 covers 13 residues. V gave up 10 bases and J gave up 3 bases, with 15 bases separating them. CDR3 loop: CATRPGGDYGYTF. The CDR3 bases are TGTGCCACCCGACCGGGGGGCGACTATGGCTACACCTTC.

The V call is TRBV4-1, the J call TRBJ1-6; D is perhaps TRBD1 (6 bases). Trimming took off 2 bases at V and 7 bases at J, with 15 bases between the two ends. The CDR3 totals 16 residues. Germline V lookup: CDR1 MGHRA, CDR2 YSYEKL. CDR3 in amino acids: CASSQSAGAENSPLHF. The CDR3 bases are TGCGCCAGCAGCCAATCAGCAGGGGCGGAGAATTCACCCCTCCACTTT.

The rearrangement joins TRBV11-2 to TRBJ2-7, with 7 positions matching TRBD1. CDR1 is SGHAT, CDR2 FQNNGV, per germline. CDR3 length: 14 residues. J lost 7 bases, V lost 1 base, and 7 bases had no gene match. CDR3 nucleotides: TGTGCCAGCAGCTTAGGTCAGGGGGTATGGGAGCAGTACTTC. As protein: CASSLGQGVWEQYF.

This sequence joins TRBV28 and TRBJ2-5, with D possibly being TRBD2 (6 bases). The end of the DNA fits TRBJ2-7 better, so the J call may be wrong. The CDR3 is 15 amino acids. Germline CDR1 and CDR2: MDHEN and SYDVKM. The DNA for the CDR3 is TGTGCCAGCAGCCGCGGGGACGGGGCCCAATACGAGCAGTACTTC. It translates to CASSRGDGAQYEQYF.